The clone carrying this T cell receptor beta chain was detected only once. Its cognate antigen is unknown. This sample is part of a study of cytomegalovirus exposure and HLA in healthy donors. Study-level results: When a later analysis was performed, an Asian-associated ancestry cluster reportedly had fewer N-insertions than the approximately 680-donor mean.

Germline V gene lookup returns CDR1 SGHAT and CDR2 FQNNGV. This CDR3 region has 15 residues. V gave up 6 bases and J gave up 2 bases; unmatched junction bases: 10. In the PCR, 60 Vbeta and 13 Jbeta primers were used. TCRdb keeps only in-frame clones here, not all; method: immunoSEQ multiplex PCR. The sample comprises about 140,000 clones, around 80% of which are singletons, and 1.5% to 2% rests with the top ten. The clonotype comes from a man in his forties in good health and CMV-seronegative. This chain connects TRBV11-2 to TRBJ2-7; TRBD1 matches 7 bases. What was sequenced was PBMCs. In nucleotides, the CDR3 is TGTGCCAGCAGTATAAACAGGGGCGCTACCTACGAGCAGTACTTC. It codes for CASSINRGATYEQYF.